This TCR beta chain emerged from a study of cytomegalovirus exposure and HLA in healthy donors. Germline assignment: CDR1 LGHNA and CDR2 YSLEER. There are 15 residues in the CDR3. Trimming removed 4 bases from V and 3 bases from J, with 12 bases in between. Points on this clone: Antigen specificity is unknown.

The PCR contained 60 Vbeta and 13 Jbeta primers. TCRdb's copy holds only in-frame clones and misses some; the assay was immunoSEQ multiplex PCR. The sample includes about 160,000 clones, around four fifths of them seen just once. Study-wide results and caveats: For presence/absence analyses, sequencing depth was assumed to be roughly uniform across donors. According to the study, roughly 160 TCR beta chains were cytomegalovirus-associated.

The receptor's source is a young man in good health and CMV-seronegative. V usage is TRBV4-3 and J usage is TRBJ1-4; D gene unclear. Sequencing was performed on PBMCs. The CDR3 is CASSRGLRANEKLFF. CDR3 sequence (DNA): TGCGCCAGCAGCCGCGGACTTAGAGCTAATGAAAAACTGTTTTTT.